This is a list of T cell receptor beta chains from one sample in a study of blood T cell repertoires in COVID-19. TCRdb keeps only in-frame clones here, not all; method: immunoSEQ multiplex PCR. The data show roughly 300,000 clones, approximately 81% seen once. Sequencing was done on a sample of PBMCs or T cells enriched from blood (not recorded which). The source of these receptors is a woman aged 50 to 60 who had recovered from COVID-19. Each CDR3 is given without its conserved first and last residue. Fields, in order: J gene, V gene, CDR3 protein.

>TRBJ1-3|TRBV5-1
ASSLGPQGSGNTIY
>TRBJ2-2|TRBV4-2
ASSPEIGDTGELF
>TRBJ1-1|TRBV28
ASSLGRGFTEAF
>TRBJ2-5|TRBV30
AWIGSGHGETQY
>TRBJ1-2|TRBV28
ASSLFSRAVGGYT
>TRBJ1-2|TRBV3-1/TRBV3-2
ASSQVAGDYGYT
>TRBJ2-1|TRBV5-6
ASSLASYYTHEQF
>TRBJ2-7|TRBV27
ASSLTLPLAYEQY
>TRBJ1-2|TRBV15
ATSAPGQGFYGYT
>TRBJ2-1|TRBV6-1
ASSESGRHNEQF
>TRBJ1-6|TRBV10-2
ASSDPREESPLH
>TRBJ1-2|TRBV9
ASSPRDGTNYGYT
>TRBJ1-5|TRBV7-8
ASSPTTGRNYNQPQH
>TRBJ1-3|TRBV5-1
ASSPNLGAGNTIY
>TRBJ2-3|TRBV7-2
ASSLDRAAGDTQY
>TRBJ1-1|TRBV18
ASSPGSMNTEAF
>TRBJ2-3|TRBV4-2
ASSQAGGSTDTQY
>TRBJ1-1|TRBV19
ASSIVEGGTEAF
>TRBJ1-1|TRBV11-3
ASSLGPGRTEAF
>TRBJ2-7|TRBV29-1
SVEGKRGGQGSYEQY
>TRBJ2-2|TRBV5-1
ASSAGLAGAGELF
>TRBJ2-1|TRBV6-4
ASTRQGNEQF
>TRBJ1-1|TRBV7-9
ASSSVLNTEAF